This T cell receptor (beta chain) came from a study of shared clonotypes between healthy human individuals. Each subset's genomic DNA was shared equally among a number of immunoSEQ plates. Clones were sequenced by immunoSEQ multiplex PCR, and TCRdb holds only the in-frame ones, with some missing. The sample holds millions of clones, 95% seen once. V lost 8 bases, J lost 0 bases, and 8 bases stayed unmatched. The CDR3 runs to 16 residues. Germline V gene sequence: CDR1 MDHEN, CDR2 SYDVKM. The sequence was obtained from a man aged 18 to 29 in good health. The chain is built from TRBV28 and TRBJ1-5, with 9 positions matching TRBD1. Material for sequencing was naive CD4+ T cells sorted from blood. Subset reported: CD45RA+ positively selected. As DNA, the CDR3 is TGTGCCAGCCGGACAGGGGAATTATATAGCAATCAGCCCCAGCATTTT. Protein: CASRTGELYSNQPQHF.